This entry lists 17 T cell receptor beta chains sequenced from one sample in a study of vaccination and CD4 T cells after COVID-19. The Oncomine TCR Beta short-read assay was applied to DNA of cultured CD4+ T cells. TCRdb reprocessed the PCR reads with MiXCR, giving one entry per CDR3 protein. This table has around 13,000 distinct CDR3 sequences, about 56% appearing once. Which antigens these TCRs recognize remains unknown. Treatment noted: approximately 9-day PBMC culture with coronavirus spike peptide pools or control peptides (ViraFEST assay). Sequenced here: CD4+ T cells from blood, cultured in vitro, sampled before SARS-CoV-2 vaccination. Every receptor here comes from a human donor who had recovered from COVID-19.

The chain recombines TRBV20-1 with TRBJ2-7; TRBD2 might be the D (6 bases). V was trimmed by 3 bases and J by 5 bases, leaving 20 bases between them. CDR1 is DFQATT, CDR2 SNEGSKA, per germline (reference sequence). The CDR3 has 15 amino acids. The CDR3 protein is CSASSSAHPGDEQYF. CDR3 DNA: TGCAGTGCTAGTTCTAGCGCACACCCGGGGGACGAGCAGTACTTC.

V is TRBV2 and J is TRBJ2-2; 9 nucleotides align to TRBD1. The trim removed 1 base at V and 5 bases at J, leaving 2 bases unmatched. Per germline, CDR1 SNHLY and CDR2 FYNNEI. CDR3 length equals 15 residues. The CDR3 reads CASSEGGTGTGELFF. The DNA for the CDR3 is TGTGCCAGCAGTGAAGGGGGGACAGGGACCGGGGAGCTGTTTTTT.

This clonotype was observed a handful of times. The genes are TRBV20-1 and TRBJ1-2, with 8 bases matching TRBD1. This CDR3 region has 13 residues. Looked up from germline, CDR1 is DFQATT and CDR2 is SNEGSKA (reference sequence). With V trimmed by 5 bases and J by 6 bases, 8 bases remained unmatched. The CDR3 region is CSASMKDRDGYTF. The CDR3 DNA reads TGCAGTGCTTCGATGAAGGACAGGGATGGCTACACCTTC.

A single count supports this clonotype. The rearrangement uses TRBV7-9 and TRBJ1-1; tentatively, D is TRBD1 (5 bases). Trimming removed 3 bases from V and 4 bases from J, with 18 bases in between. The CDR3 loop spans 16 amino acids. Germline lookup yields CDR1 SEHNR and CDR2 FQNEAQ (reference sequence). The CDR3: CASSLTGYGGGTEAFF. The CDR3 bases are TGTGCCAGCAGCTTGACTGGCTACGGGGGAGGCACTGAAGCTTTCTTT. Together with reference TRBV7-9 and TRBJ1-1, the CDR3 gives the full variable domain: DTGVSQNPRHKITKRGQNVTFRCDPISEHNRLYWYRQTLGQGPEFLTYFQNEAQLEKSRLLSDRFSAERPKGSFSTLEIQRTEQGDSAMYLCASSLTGYGGGTEAFFGQGTRLTVV.

Regarding this clonotype: One junction end disagrees with the germline gene, perhaps due to a read error. V and J are TRBV7-9 and TRBJ1-4, with TRBD1 as a possible D gene (5 bases). The length of the CDR3 is 18 residues. Germline V gene sequence: CDR1 SEHNR, CDR2 FQNEAQ (reference sequence). The DNA of the CDR3 is TGTGCCAGCAGCTCCCTGGATATGAGGGGAAGGTATGATGAAAACCTGTTTTTT. Its protein is CASSSLDMRGRYDENLFF.

The chain is built from TRBV28 and TRBJ1-2; possibly TRBD1 for D (6 bases). V dropped 4 bases and J dropped 8 bases, with 8 bases sitting between them. Germline assignment: CDR1 MDHEN and CDR2 SYDVKM. The CDR3 length is 11 residues. The chain's CDR3 is CASSSGQGYTF. As DNA, the CDR3 is TGTGCCAGCAGTTCTGGACAGGGCTACACCTTC.

The rearrangement links TRBV2 to TRBJ2-7; no clear D. V was clipped by 7 bases and J by 2 bases, with 12 bases between them. Germline assignment: CDR1 SNHLY and CDR2 FYNNEI. The length of the CDR3 is 13 residues. In DNA, the CDR3 is TGTGCCAGCAACACCCAAAGGACCTACGAGCAGTACTTC. Translating gives CASNTQRTYEQYF.

The rearrangement uses TRBV19 and TRBJ2-3; D unclear. The CDR3 covers 13 residues. Per the germline V gene, CDR1 is LNHDA and CDR2 is SQIVND (reference sequence). V dropped 6 bases and J dropped 0 bases, with 7 bases sitting between them. CDR3 residues: CASRKDSTDTQYF. The CDR3 DNA sequence: TGTGCCAGTAGGAAGGACAGCACAGATACGCAGTATTTT.

V is TRBV4-1 and J is TRBJ1-6, with D possibly matching TRBD1 (5 bases). Germline V gene data show CDR1 as MGHRA and CDR2 as YSYEKL. This CDR3 has 17 amino acids. Trimming cost V 0 bases and J 0 bases, with 9 bases left between them. CDR3 amino acids: CASSQDRGSSYNSPLHF. The DNA for the CDR3 is TGCGCCAGCAGCCAAGATCGGGGCAGCTCCTATAATTCACCCCTCCACTTT.

This clonotype was recorded only once. This chain connects TRBV28 to TRBJ1-1; D uncertain. The CDR3 is 15 residues long. The ends were cut back, 5 bases at V and 4 bases at J, with 17 bases in the middle. Germline V gives CDR1 MDHEN, CDR2 SYDVKM. CDR3: CASSLKSGRGTEAFF. CDR3 sequence (DNA): TGTGCCAGCAGTCTAAAGTCTGGTCGGGGCACTGAAGCTTTCTTT.

Comment on this clonotype: One junction end disagrees with the germline gene, perhaps due to a read error. The chain recombines TRBV29-1 with TRBJ1-2, with 7 bases that match TRBD1. The CDR3 sequence is 15 residues long. CDR1 is SQVTM, CDR2 ANQGSEA, per germline. The CDR3 coding sequence is TGCAGCGTTGAAGACGCATCGCCGGGACAGCCCTCCCCCTACTTC. This codes for CSVEDASPGQPSPYF.

This chain uses TRBV4-2 with TRBJ1-1; possibly TRBD1 for D (5 bases). Germline values: CDR1 LGHNA, CDR2 YNFKEQ. V was trimmed by 3 bases and J by 4 bases, leaving 12 bases between them. This CDR3 has 14 residues. The DNA for the CDR3 is TGTGCCAGCAGCCAGTCCAGAGACAGCACTGAAGCTTTCTTT. Residues: CASSQSRDSTEAFF.

The V call is TRBV7-6, the J call TRBJ1-1; the match to TRBD1 covers 8 bases. The CDR3 contains 13 residues. CDR1 is SGHVS, CDR2 FNYEAQ, per germline. V was pared by 5 bases and J by 4 bases, with 3 bases of the junction left unmatched. CDR3 protein: CASSPGQGTEAFF. CDR3 nucleotide sequence: TGTGCCAGCAGCCCAGGACAGGGCACTGAAGCTTTCTTT. The complete variable domain, with remaining parts taken from reference TRBV7-6 and TRBJ1-1, reads GAGVSQSPRYKVTKRGQDVALRCDPISGHVSLYWYRQALGQGPEFLTYFNYEAQQDKSGLPNDRFSAERPEGSISTLTIQRTEQRDSAMYRCASSPGQGTEAFFGQGTRLTVV.

In this sample, this clonotype turned up a few times. This chain connects TRBV7-9 to TRBJ1-6; TRBD1 is a possible D gene (5 bases). The CDR3 spans 14 residues. Germline V gene lookup returns CDR1 SEHNR and CDR2 FQNEAQ (reference sequence). Trimming shortened V by 5 bases and J by 7 bases, and 12 bases separated the two germline ends. The CDR3 bases are TGTGCCAGCAGCCGTGACGGGGCAAATTCACCCCTCCACTTT. Translating it yields CASSRDGANSPLHF.

J is TRBJ2-7 and V is TRBV11-3; D possibly corresponds to TRBD1 (6 bases). CDR1 is SGHNT and CDR2 is YENEEA in the germline V gene. The CDR3 sequence is 13 residues long. The V and J ends lost 5 bases and 0 bases respectively, with 8 bases between them. CDR3 nucleotide sequence: TGTGCCAGCAGCAAGGACAGCTCCTACGAGCAGTACTTC. It encodes CASSKDSSYEQYF.

This clonotype was found a few times. The chain recombines TRBV7-8 with TRBJ1-2, with 11 bases aligning to TRBD1. CDR1 and CDR2 (germline): SGHVS, FQNEAQ. V lost 0 bases and J lost 7; bases outside the gene matches: 4. This CDR3 has 15 amino acids. Here the CDR3 DNA reads TGTGCCAGCAGCTTAGCGCGGGACAGGGGGTCTGGCTACACCTTC. Translating it yields CASSLARDRGSGYTF.

The V and J genes are TRBV28 and TRBJ1-1, with a weak D call TRBD1 (5 bases). V was clipped by 6 bases and J by 2 bases, with 13 bases between them. This CDR3 has 14 amino acids. The V gene's germline CDR1 is MDHEN and CDR2 SYDVKM. CDR3 amino acids: CASRGGLINTEAFF. DNA for the CDR3: TGTGCCAGCAGGGGGGGACTGATCAACACTGAAGCTTTCTTT. The full variable domain, rest sourced from reference TRBV28 and TRBJ1-1, is DVKVTQSSRYLVKRTGEKVFLECVQDMDHENMFWYRQDPGLGLRLIYFSYDVKMKEKGDIPEGYSVSREKKERFSLILESASTNQTSMYLCASRGGLINTEAFFGQGTRLTVV.